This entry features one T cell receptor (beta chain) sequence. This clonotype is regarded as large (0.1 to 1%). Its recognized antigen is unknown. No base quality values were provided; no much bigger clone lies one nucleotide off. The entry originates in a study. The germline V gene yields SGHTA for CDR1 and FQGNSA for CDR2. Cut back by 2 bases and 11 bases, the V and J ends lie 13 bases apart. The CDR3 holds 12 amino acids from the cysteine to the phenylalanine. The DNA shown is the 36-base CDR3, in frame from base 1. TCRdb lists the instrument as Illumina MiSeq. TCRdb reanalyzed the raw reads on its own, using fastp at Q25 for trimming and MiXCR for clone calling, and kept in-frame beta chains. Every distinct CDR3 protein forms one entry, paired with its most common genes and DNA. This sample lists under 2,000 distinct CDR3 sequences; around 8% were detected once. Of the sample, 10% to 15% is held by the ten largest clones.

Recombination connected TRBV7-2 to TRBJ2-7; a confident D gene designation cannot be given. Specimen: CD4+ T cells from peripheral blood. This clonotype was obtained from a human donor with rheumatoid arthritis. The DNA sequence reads TGTGCCAGCAGCTTAACGGATAGGGCGAAGTACTTC. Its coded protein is CASSLTDRAKYF.